This T cell receptor beta chain is drawn from a study of vaccination and CD4 T cells after COVID-19. The overall study: Two mRNA vaccine doses were given, either BNT162b2 or mRNA-1273. Samples were taken after vaccination, a median of roughly 70 days after dose two, with a range of 14 to 241.

The Oncomine TCR Beta short-read assay sequenced DNA from cultured CD4+ T cells. After culture, CD4+ T cells served as the source for genomic DNA extraction. TCRdb re-analysed the PCR reads in MiXCR, keeping a single row per CDR3 protein. The profile shows over 10,000 distinct CDR3 sequences, 53% of them singletons. Remarks on this clonotype: Its antigen is currently unknown.

Germline V lookup: CDR1 DFQATT, CDR2 SNEGSKA (reference sequence). The length of the CDR3 is 13 residues. Trimming shortened V by 1 base and J by 4 bases, and 8 bases separated the two germline ends. Treatment described: roughly ten-day PBMC culture with coronavirus spike peptide pools or control peptides (ViraFEST assay). Notes on the study in general: Among reactive clones from convalescent patients, a median 86.3% appeared only post-vaccination.

Sequenced input: CD4+ T cells from blood, cultured in vitro. This chain links TRBV20-1 with TRBJ1-3, with no clear D. The receptor comes from a human donor who had recovered from COVID-19. CDR3 sequence reads: CSARVLPGNTIYF. In DNA form, the CDR3 reads TGCAGTGCTAGAGTGCTACCGGGAAACACCATATATTTT.